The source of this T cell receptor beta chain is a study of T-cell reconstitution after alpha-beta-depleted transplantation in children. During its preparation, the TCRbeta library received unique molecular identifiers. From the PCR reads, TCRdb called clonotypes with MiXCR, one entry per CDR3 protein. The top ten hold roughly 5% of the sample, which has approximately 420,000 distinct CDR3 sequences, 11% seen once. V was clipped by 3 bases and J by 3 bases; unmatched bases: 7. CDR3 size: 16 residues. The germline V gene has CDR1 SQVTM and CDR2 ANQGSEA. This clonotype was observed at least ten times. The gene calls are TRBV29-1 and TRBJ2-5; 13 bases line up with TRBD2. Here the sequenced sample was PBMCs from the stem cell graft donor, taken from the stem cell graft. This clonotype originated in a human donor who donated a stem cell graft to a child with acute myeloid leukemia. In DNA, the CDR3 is TGCAGCGTTGATGAAGGGACTAGCGGGGACGAAGAGACCCAGTACTTC. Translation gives CSVDEGTSGDEETQYF.